The entry below describes one TCR beta chain. Clones were read by immunoSEQ multiplex PCR, and TCRdb kept only the in-frame ones, dropping some. In the table there are about 31,000 clones, around 94% of which are singletons. These data come from a study of control samples from healthy donors and cancer patients. V lost 5 bases and J lost 5, with 18 bases in between. Germline values: CDR1 MNHEY, CDR2 SVGAGI. This CDR3 comprises 15 residues. Source material: blood. V gene TRBV6-5 combines with J gene TRBJ2-5; D is perhaps TRBD1 or TRBD2 (5 bases each). The clonotype comes from a man aged 60 to 75 in good health. CDR3 nucleotide sequence: TGTGCCAGCAGTACCCTCGAGGGGATGGGGGAGACCCAGTACTTC. It translates to CASSTLEGMGETQYF.